The source of this TCR beta chain is a study of vaccination and CD4 T cells after COVID-19. At the level of the study: Recovered-phase convalescent patients showed SARS-CoV-2 positivity by nasal swab PCR; nine were mild, one severe.

Oncomine TCR Beta short-read sequencing was applied to DNA from cultured CD4+ T cells. Investigators isolated genomic DNA from cultured CD4+ T cells. Each CDR3 protein gets one entry after TCRdb re-called the PCR reads with MiXCR. The table shows about 18,000 distinct CDR3 sequences, with around 50% occurring only once. Trimming shortened V by 5 bases and J by 3 bases, and 16 bases separated the two germline ends. CDR3 length: 15 residues. Per germline, CDR1 SGHAT and CDR2 FQNNGV. Treatment noted: roughly nine-day PBMC culture with coronavirus spike peptide pools or control peptides (ViraFEST assay). With regard to this clonotype: As yet, its antigen is unknown.

Study observations and caveats: Spike mono-reactivity was evident in 304 of the 307 vaccine-specific clones derived from convalescent patients. For convalescent patients, a median 86.3% of reactive clones surfaced exclusively after vaccination.

The rearrangement joins TRBV11-2 to TRBJ2-5; TRBD1 might be the D (5 bases). The sequence came from a human donor who had recovered from COVID-19. Sequences were obtained from CD4+ T cells from blood, cultured in vitro. CDR3 region: CASSPSWTTKETQYF. As DNA, the CDR3 is TGTGCCAGCAGCCCCTCTTGGACAACGAAAGAGACCCAGTACTTC.